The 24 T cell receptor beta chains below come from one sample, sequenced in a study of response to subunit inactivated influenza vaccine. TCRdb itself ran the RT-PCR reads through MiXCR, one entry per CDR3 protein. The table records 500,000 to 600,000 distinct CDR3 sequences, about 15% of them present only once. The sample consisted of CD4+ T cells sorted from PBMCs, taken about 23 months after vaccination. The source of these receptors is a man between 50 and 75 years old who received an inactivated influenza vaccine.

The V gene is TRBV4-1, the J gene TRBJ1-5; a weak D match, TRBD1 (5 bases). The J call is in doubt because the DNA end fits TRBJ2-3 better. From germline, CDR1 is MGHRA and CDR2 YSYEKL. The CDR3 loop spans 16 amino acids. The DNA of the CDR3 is TGCGCCAGCAGCCAACAGGGTACACTAACACATCAGCCCCAGTATTTT. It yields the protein CASSQQGTLTHQPQYF.

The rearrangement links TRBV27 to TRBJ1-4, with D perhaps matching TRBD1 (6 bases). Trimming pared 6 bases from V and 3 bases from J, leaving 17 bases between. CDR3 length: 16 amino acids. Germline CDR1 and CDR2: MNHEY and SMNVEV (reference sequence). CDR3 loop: CASSTPLGAPNEKLFF. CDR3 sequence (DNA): TGTGCCAGCAGCACCCCTTTGGGGGCCCCTAATGAAAAACTGTTTTTT.

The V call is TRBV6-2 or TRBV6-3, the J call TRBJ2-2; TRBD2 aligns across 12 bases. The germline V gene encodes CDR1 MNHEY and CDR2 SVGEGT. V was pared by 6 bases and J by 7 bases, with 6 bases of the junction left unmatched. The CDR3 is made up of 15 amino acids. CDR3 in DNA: TGTGCCAGCAGAAGGACTAGCGGGACCCTCGGGGAGCTGTTTTTT. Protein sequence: CASRRTSGTLGELFF.

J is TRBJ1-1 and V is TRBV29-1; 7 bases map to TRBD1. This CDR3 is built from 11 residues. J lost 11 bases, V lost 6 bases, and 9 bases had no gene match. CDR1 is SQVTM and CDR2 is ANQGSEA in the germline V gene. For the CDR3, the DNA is TGCAGCGTCAGACAGGGATCGGTGGCTTTCTTT. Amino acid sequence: CSVRQGSVAFF.

The CDR3 protein is CASSLARGIRLDPYEQYF. In DNA form, the CDR3 reads TGTGCCAGCAGCTTAGCCAGGGGGATCCGTCTAGACCCCTACGAGCAGTACTTC. The rearrangement joins TRBV11-1 to TRBJ2-7; 7 bases are a match to TRBD1. J lost 2 bases, V lost 0 bases, and 13 bases had no gene match. There are 18 residues in the CDR3. CDR1 is SGHAT and CDR2 is FQDESV in the germline V gene (reference sequence).

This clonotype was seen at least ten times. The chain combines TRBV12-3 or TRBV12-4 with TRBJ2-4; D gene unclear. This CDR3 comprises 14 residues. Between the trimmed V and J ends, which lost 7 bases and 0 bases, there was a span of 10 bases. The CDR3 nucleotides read TGTGCCAGCACCACGGACCTAGCCAAAAACATTCAGTACTTC. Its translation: CASTTDLAKNIQYF.

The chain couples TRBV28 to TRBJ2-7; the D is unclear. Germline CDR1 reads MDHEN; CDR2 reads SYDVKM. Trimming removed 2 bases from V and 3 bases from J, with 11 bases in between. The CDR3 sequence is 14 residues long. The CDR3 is CASSLLFQIYEQYF. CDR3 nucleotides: TGTGCCAGCAGTTTACTTTTCCAGATCTACGAGCAGTACTTC.

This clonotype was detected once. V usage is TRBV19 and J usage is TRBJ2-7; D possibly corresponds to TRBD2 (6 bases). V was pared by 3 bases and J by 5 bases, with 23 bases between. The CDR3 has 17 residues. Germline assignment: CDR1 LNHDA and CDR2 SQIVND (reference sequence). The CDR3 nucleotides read TGTGCCAGTAGTATTGCCCCGAGGAGGGCGCGTTCCGACGAGCAGTACTTC. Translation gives CASSIAPRRARSDEQYF.

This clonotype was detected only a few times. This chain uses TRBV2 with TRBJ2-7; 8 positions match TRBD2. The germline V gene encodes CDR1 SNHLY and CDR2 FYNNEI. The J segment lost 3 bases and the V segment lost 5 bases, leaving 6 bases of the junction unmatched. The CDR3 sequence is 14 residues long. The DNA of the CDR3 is TGTGCCAGCAGTATTATTAGCGGGGTCTACGAGCAGTACTTC. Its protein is CASSIISGVYEQYF.

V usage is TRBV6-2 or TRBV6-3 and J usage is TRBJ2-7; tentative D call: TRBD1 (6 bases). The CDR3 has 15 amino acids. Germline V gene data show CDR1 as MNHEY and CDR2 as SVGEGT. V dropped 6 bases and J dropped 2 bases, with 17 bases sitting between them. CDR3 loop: CASRGGRSWTYEQYF. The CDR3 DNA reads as TGTGCCAGCAGAGGGGGACGAAGTTGGACCTACGAGCAGTACTTC.

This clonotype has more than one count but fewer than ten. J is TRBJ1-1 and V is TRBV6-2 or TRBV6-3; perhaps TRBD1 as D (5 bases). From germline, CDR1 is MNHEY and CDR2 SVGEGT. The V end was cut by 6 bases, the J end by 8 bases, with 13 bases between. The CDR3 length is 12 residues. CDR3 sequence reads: CASRRDRQEAFF. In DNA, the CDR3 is TGTGCCAGCAGACGCGACAGACAGGAAGCTTTCTTT.

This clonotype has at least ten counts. This CDR3 is CASSLSSGAYNEQFF. The CDR3 DNA is TGTGCCAGCAGTCTGTCTAGCGGGGCCTACAATGAGCAGTTCTTC. The chain carries TRBV12-3 or TRBV12-4 and TRBJ2-1, with 9 nucleotides matching TRBD2. V dropped 5 bases and J dropped 2; count of bases not matched to a gene: 4. The CDR3 covers 15 residues.

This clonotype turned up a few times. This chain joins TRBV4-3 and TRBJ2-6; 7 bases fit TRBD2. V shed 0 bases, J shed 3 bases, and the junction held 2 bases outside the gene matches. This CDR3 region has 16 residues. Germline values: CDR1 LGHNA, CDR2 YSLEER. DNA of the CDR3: TGCGCCAGCAGCCAAGAGGGGGGGGTTGGGGCCAACGTCCTGACTTTC. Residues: CASSQEGGVGANVLTF.

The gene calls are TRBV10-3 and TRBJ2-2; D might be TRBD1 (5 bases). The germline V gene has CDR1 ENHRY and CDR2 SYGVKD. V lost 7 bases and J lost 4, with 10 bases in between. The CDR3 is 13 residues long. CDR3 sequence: CAIKGFPTGELFF. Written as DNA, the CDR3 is TGTGCCATCAAGGGGTTCCCCACCGGGGAGCTGTTTTTT.

CDR3 protein: CASSPGGAYADTQYF. The DNA of the CDR3 is TGTGCCAGCAGTCCCGGGGGGGCCTACGCAGATACGCAGTATTTT. The chain couples TRBV25-1 to TRBJ2-3, with 8 bases lining up with TRBD2. Losses at the gene ends were 5 bases for V and 4 bases for J; bases not matched to a gene: 8. CDR3 size: 15 residues. Germline V gene lookup returns CDR1 MGHDK and CDR2 SYGVNS.

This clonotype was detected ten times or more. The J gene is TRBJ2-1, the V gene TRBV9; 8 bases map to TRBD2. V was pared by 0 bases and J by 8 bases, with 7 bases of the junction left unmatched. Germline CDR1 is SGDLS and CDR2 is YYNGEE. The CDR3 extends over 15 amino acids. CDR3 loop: CASSVVSGSQDEQFF. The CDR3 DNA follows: TGTGCCAGCAGCGTAGTCAGCGGGAGTCAGGATGAGCAGTTCTTC.

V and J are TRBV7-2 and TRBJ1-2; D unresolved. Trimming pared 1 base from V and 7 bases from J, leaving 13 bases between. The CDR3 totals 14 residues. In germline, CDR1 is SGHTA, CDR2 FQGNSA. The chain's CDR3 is CASSLGWGRGGYTF. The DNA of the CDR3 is TGTGCCAGCAGCTTAGGTTGGGGTCGAGGTGGCTACACCTTC.

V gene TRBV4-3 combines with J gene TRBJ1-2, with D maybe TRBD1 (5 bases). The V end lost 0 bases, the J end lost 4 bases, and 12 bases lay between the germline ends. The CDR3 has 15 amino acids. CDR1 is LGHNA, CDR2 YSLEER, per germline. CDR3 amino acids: CASSQDPGPSYGYTF. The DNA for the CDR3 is TGCGCCAGCAGCCAAGATCCAGGGCCGAGCTATGGCTACACCTTC.

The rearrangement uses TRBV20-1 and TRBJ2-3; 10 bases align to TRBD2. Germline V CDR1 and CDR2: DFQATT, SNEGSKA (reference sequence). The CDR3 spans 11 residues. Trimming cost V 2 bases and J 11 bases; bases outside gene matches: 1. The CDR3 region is CSARRTSGQYF. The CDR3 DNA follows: TGCAGTGCTAGAAGGACTAGCGGGCAGTATTTT.

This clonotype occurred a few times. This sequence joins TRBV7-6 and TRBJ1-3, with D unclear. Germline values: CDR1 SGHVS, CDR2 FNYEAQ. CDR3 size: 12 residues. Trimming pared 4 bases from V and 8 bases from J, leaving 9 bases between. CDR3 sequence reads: CASSSFMDTIYF. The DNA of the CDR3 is TGTGCCAGCAGCTCCTTTATGGACACCATATATTTT.

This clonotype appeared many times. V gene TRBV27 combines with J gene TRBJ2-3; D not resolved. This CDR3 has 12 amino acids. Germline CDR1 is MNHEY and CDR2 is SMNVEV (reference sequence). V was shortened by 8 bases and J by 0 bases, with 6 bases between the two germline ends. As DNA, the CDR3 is TGTGCCAGCGGACGAAGCACAGATACGCAGTATTTT. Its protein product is CASGRSTDTQYF.

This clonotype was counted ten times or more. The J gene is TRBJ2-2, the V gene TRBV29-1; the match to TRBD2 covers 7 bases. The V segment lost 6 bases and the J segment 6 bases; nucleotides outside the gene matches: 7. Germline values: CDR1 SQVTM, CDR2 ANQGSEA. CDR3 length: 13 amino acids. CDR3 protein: CSVGRALAGELFF. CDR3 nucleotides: TGCAGCGTAGGGAGGGCCTTAGCCGGGGAGCTGTTTTTT.

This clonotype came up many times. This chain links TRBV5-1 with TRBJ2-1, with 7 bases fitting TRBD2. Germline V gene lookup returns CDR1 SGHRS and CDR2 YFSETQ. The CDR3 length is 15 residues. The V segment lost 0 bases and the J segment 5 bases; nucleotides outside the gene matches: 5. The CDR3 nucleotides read TGCGCCAGCAGCTTGGTACTAGCGCGAAACAATGAGCAGTTCTTC. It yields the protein CASSLVLARNNEQFF.

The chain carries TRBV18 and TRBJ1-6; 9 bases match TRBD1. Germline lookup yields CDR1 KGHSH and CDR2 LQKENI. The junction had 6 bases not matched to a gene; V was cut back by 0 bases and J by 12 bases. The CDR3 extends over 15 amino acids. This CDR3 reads CASSPPGTGNKPLHF. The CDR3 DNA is TGTGCCAGCTCACCACCCGGGACAGGGAACAAACCCCTCCACTTT.